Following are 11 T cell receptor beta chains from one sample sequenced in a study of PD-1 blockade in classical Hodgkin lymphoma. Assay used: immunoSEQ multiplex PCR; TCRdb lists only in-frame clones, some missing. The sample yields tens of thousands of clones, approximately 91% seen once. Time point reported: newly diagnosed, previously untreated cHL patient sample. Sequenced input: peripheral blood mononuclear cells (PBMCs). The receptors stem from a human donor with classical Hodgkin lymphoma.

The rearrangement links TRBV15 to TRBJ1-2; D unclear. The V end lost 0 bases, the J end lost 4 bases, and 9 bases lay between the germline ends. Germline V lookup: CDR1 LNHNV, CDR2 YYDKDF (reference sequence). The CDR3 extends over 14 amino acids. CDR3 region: CATSRDGEIYGYTF. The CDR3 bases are TGTGCCACCAGCAGAGATGGAGAGATCTATGGCTACACCTTC.

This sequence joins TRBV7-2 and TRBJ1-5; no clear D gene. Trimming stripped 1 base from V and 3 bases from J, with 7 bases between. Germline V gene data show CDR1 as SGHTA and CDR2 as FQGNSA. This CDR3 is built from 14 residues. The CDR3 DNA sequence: TGTGCCAGCAGCTTAGGGTCAATCAATCAGCCCCAGCATTTT. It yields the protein CASSLGSINQPQHF.

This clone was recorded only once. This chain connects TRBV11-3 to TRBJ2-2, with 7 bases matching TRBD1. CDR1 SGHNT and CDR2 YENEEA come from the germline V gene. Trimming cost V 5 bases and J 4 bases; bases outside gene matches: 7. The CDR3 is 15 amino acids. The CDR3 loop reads CASSIGTAITGELFF. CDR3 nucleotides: TGTGCCAGCAGCATCGGGACAGCGATCACCGGGGAGCTGTTTTTT.

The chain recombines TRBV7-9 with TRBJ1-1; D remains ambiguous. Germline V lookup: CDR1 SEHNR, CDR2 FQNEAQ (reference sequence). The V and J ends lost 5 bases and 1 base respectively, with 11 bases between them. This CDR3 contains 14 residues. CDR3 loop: CASSPYGANTEAFF. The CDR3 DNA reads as TGTGCCAGCAGCCCATATGGAGCGAACACTGAAGCTTTCTTT.

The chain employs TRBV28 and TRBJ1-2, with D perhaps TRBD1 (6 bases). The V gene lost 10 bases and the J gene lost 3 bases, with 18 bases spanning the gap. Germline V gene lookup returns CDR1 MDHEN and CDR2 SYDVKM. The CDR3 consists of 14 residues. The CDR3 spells CATPSRDTHYGYTF. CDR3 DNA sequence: TGTGCCACCCCTTCGCGGGACACCCACTATGGCTACACCTTC.

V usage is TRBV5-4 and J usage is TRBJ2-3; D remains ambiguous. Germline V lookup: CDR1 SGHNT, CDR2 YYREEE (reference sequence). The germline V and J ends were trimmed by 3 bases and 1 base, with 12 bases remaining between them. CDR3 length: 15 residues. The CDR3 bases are TGTGCCAGCAGCTCGGAGACTCTTCGCACAGATACGCAGTATTTT. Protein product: CASSSETLRTDTQYF.

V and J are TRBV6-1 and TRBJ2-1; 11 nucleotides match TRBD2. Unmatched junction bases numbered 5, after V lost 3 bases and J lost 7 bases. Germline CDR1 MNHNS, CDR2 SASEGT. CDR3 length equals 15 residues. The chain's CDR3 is CASSDDLAGGNEQFF. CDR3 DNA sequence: TGTGCCAGCAGTGACGATCTAGCGGGAGGAAATGAGCAGTTCTTC.

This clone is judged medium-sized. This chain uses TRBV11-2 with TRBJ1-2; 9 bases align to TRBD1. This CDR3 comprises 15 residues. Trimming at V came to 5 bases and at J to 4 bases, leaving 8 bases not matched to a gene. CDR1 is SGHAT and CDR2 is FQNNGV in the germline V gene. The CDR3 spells CASSSTGGTSYGYTF. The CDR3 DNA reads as TGTGCCAGCAGCAGTACAGGGGGCACAAGCTATGGCTACACCTTC.

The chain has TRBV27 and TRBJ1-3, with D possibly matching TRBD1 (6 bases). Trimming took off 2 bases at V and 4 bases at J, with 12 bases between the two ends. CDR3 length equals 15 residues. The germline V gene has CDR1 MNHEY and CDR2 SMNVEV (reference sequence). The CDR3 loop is CASSLMGARGNTIYF. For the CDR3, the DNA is TGTGCCAGCAGTTTAATGGGGGCGCGCGGAAACACCATATATTTT.

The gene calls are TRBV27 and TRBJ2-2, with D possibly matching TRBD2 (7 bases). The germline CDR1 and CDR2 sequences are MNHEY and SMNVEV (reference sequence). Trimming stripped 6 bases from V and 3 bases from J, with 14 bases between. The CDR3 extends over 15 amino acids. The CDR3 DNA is TGTGCCAGCAGAGGGGGGGGACGGTACACCGGGGAGCTGTTTTTT. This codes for CASRGGGRYTGELFF.

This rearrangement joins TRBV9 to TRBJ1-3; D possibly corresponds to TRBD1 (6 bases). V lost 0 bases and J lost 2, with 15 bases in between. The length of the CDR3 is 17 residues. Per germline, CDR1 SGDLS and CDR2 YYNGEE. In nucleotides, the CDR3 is TGTGCCAGCAGCGTAGGGGCCAGGGGAGGACCTGGAAACACCATATATTTT. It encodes CASSVGARGGPGNTIYF.